Listed here are 25 T cell receptor beta chains from one sample, sequenced in a study of blood T cells in healthy people across ages. A sample-barcoded 5' primer and a J-beta primer mix were used in a second PCR of roughly 7 to 11 cycles. TCRdb recomputed calls from the 5' RACE reads with MiXCR, one row per CDR3 protein. The sample includes about 1 million distinct CDR3 sequences, roughly a quarter seen only once; the top ten take less than 0.75%. This sample also appeared in a second study, on T cells of mothers and their children.

Sequencing was carried out using blood. The receptor source for this set is a girl aged 2-10 years in good health.

Comment on this clonotype: A read error may account for a junction end that differs from germline. The chain recombines TRBV7-2 with TRBJ2-5; D not resolved. Germline CDR1 reads SGHTA; CDR2 reads FQGNSA. This CDR3 comprises 14 residues. The CDR3 region has the DNA TGTGCCAGCAGCGCAAGATGGGATCTACCACCTAAGTTCTTC. Amino acids: CASSARWDLPPKFF.

This clonotype was picked up many times. V gene TRBV27 combines with J gene TRBJ2-5, with D possibly TRBD2 on 6 matching bases. The CDR3 is 19 amino acids. V lost 2 bases, J lost 3 bases, and 25 bases lay in between. Germline-derived CDR1 and CDR2 are MNHEY and SMNVEV (reference sequence). The CDR3 reads CASSLGPIMTGDWEETQYF. The CDR3 DNA is TGTGCCAGCAGTTTAGGCCCAATAATGACCGGGGACTGGGAAGAGACCCAGTACTTC.

This chain links TRBV25-1 with TRBJ1-1, with unresolved D. The CDR3 runs to 12 residues. Germline V CDR1 and CDR2: MGHDK, SYGVNS. The V gene lost 3 bases and the J gene lost 7 bases, with 9 bases spanning the gap. CDR3 loop: CASSDLKDEAFF. The CDR3 bases are TGTGCCAGCAGTGATTTAAAGGATGAAGCTTTCTTT.

V usage is TRBV7-9 and J usage is TRBJ2-5, with TRBD1 as a possible D gene (6 bases). Germline V gene lookup returns CDR1 SEHNR and CDR2 FQNEAQ (reference sequence). Trimming cost V 5 bases and J 2 bases, with 18 bases left between them. This CDR3 spans 16 amino acids. CDR3 sequence: CASSPPYRGGQETQYF. The CDR3 DNA reads TGTGCCAGCAGCCCCCCTTATCGAGGGGGTCAAGAGACCCAGTACTTC.

This clonotype turned up a few times. The chain recombines TRBV7-9 with TRBJ2-7; D gene unclear. Germline loops: CDR1 SEHNR, CDR2 FQNEAQ (reference sequence). Trimming took 5 bases from V and 5 from J, leaving 10 bases between them. This CDR3 is built from 12 residues. CDR3 bases: TGTGCCAGCAGCCCCCGGTGGGACGAGCAGTACTTC. Translation gives CASSPRWDEQYF.

The chain carries TRBV9 and TRBJ2-1; 13 positions match TRBD2. V trimming: 2 bases; J trimming: 0 bases; junction bases outside the gene matches: 5. Looked up from germline, CDR1 is SGDLS and CDR2 is YYNGEE. The CDR3 runs 18 residues. The CDR3 reads CASSVTSGRHSSYNEQFF. CDR3 in DNA: TGTGCCAGCAGCGTGACTAGCGGGAGGCACAGCTCCTACAATGAGCAGTTCTTC.

Only a few counts were recorded for this clonotype. The chain employs TRBV12-3 or TRBV12-4 and TRBJ1-1; tentatively, D is TRBD1 (6 bases). CDR3 size: 13 residues. Trimming left V 6 bases short and J 6 bases short, with 14 bases between. The CDR3, as DNA: TGTGCCAGCAGCCTTACAGGGAATGCTGAAGCTTTCTTT. This encodes CASSLTGNAEAFF.

This clonotype was picked up a small number of times. As DNA, the CDR3 is TGCGCCAGCAGCCAAGGGCGGGGAGCGGGTTCACCCCTCCACTTT. Protein product: CASSQGRGAGSPLHF. This chain links TRBV4-1 with TRBJ1-6; D gene unclear. With 1 base removed from V and 9 bases from J, the gap between germline ends came to 13 bases. This CDR3 is 15 amino acids long. Germline V gene sequence: CDR1 MGHRA, CDR2 YSYEKL.

V and J are TRBV27 and TRBJ2-6, with D tentatively TRBD2 (5 bases). The CDR3 spans 16 residues. With 8 bases removed from V and 0 bases from J, the gap between germline ends came to 14 bases. Looked up from germline, CDR1 is MNHEY and CDR2 is SMNVEV (reference sequence). CDR3 loop: CASRPLEASGANVLTF. The CDR3 DNA reads TGTGCCAGCCGACCTCTGGAGGCCTCTGGGGCCAACGTCCTGACTTTC.

The chain employs TRBV12-3 or TRBV12-4 and TRBJ2-7; 11 positions match TRBD2. The CDR3 sequence is 16 residues long. Trimming removed 4 bases from V and 1 base from J; junction bases left unmatched: 6. CDR3: CASSSLLAGGSYEQYF. DNA of the CDR3: TGTGCCAGCAGTTCCCTTCTAGCGGGGGGTTCCTACGAGCAGTACTTC.

This clonotype turned up a few times. The chain carries TRBV4-2 and TRBJ1-1; 10 nucleotides agree with TRBD1. V lost 3 bases, J lost 6 bases, and 7 bases stayed unmatched. Germline loops: CDR1 LGHNA, CDR2 YNFKEQ. The CDR3 sequence is 15 residues long. CDR3 nucleotides: TGTGCCAGCAGCCAGCCGGGACAGGGGATAGCTGAAGCTTTCTTT. Translating it yields CASSQPGQGIAEAFF.

Worth noting for this clonotype: One end of the junction does not line up with germline, which may come from a read error. The chain carries TRBV13 and TRBJ2-3; perhaps TRBD2 as D (6 bases). From germline, CDR1 is PRHDT and CDR2 FYEKMQ (reference sequence). This CDR3 contains 13 residues. Written as DNA, the CDR3 is TGTACCAGCAAAGGGGACTCCACAGATACGCAGTATTTT. It codes for CTSKGDSTDTQYF.

This sequence joins TRBV7-9 and TRBJ2-7; TRBD2 is a possible D gene (5 bases). Trimming pared 3 bases from V and 2 bases from J, leaving 17 bases between. The CDR3 is made up of 16 amino acids. Germline-derived CDR1 and CDR2 are SEHNR and FQNEAQ (reference sequence). The CDR3, as DNA: TGTGCCAGCAGCTTTAACCCTCCTCAGACTACCTACGAGCAGTACTTC. Amino acids: CASSFNPPQTTYEQYF.

This clonotype turned up a few times. The chain has TRBV12-3 or TRBV12-4 and TRBJ1-5; no firm D call. The CDR3 runs 15 residues. V gave up 5 bases and J gave up 3 bases, with 14 bases separating them. CDR3 bases: TGTGCCAGCAGTCAACCGGGCACTGCCAATCAGCCCCAGCATTTT. Translation gives CASSQPGTANQPQHF.

The chain recombines TRBV7-2 with TRBJ1-1, with TRBD1 identical over 9 bases. V gave up 6 bases and J gave up 1 base; unmatched junction bases: 6. This CDR3 has 15 amino acids. CDR1 and CDR2 (germline): SGHTA, FQGNSA. The CDR3, as DNA: TGTGCCAGCAGTCTAGGGACAGGGTCGAACACTGAAGCTTTCTTT. Its translation is CASSLGTGSNTEAFF.

The gene calls are TRBV19 and TRBJ1-2; TRBD1 might be the D (5 bases). Between the trimmed V and J ends, which lost 5 bases and 4 bases, there was a span of 14 bases. The CDR3 runs 14 residues. CDR1 is LNHDA and CDR2 is SQIVND in the germline V gene (reference sequence). CDR3 coding DNA: TGTGCCAGTAGTTTTACGGGGCCTGCCTATGGCTACACCTTC. It codes for CASSFTGPAYGYTF.

There are a few counts of this clonotype. The chain recombines TRBV5-6 with TRBJ2-5, with 12 bases matching TRBD2. Germline CDR1 and CDR2: SGHDT and YYEEEE. V shed 4 bases, J shed 7 bases, and the junction held 11 bases outside the gene matches. This CDR3 is built from 16 residues. CDR3: CASSEGLAGSFGTQYF. CDR3 in DNA: TGTGCCAGCAGCGAGGGACTAGCGGGTTCATTTGGGACCCAGTACTTC.

Only a few counts were recorded for this clonotype. A read error may produce the germline difference seen at one junction end. J is TRBJ2-7 and V is TRBV5-1, with D uncertain. The germline CDR1 and CDR2 sequences are SGHRS and YFSETQ. The CDR3 has 13 residues. CDR3 sequence (DNA): TGTGCCAGCAGCTTGACCAGTCCCTACGAGCAGTACTTC. This translates into CASSLTSPYEQYF.

This clonotype appeared a few times. The chain couples TRBV15 to TRBJ2-1; D possibly corresponds to TRBD2 (7 bases). Trimming took 0 bases from V and 4 from J, leaving 13 bases between them. Germline-derived CDR1 and CDR2 are LNHNV and YYDKDF (reference sequence). This CDR3 comprises 16 residues. The CDR3 here is CATSRDLRGLYNEQFF. In DNA form, the CDR3 reads TGTGCCACCAGCAGAGATCTGCGGGGGCTTTACAATGAGCAGTTCTTC. The full variable domain, its missing parts supplied by reference TRBV15 and TRBJ2-1, is DAMVIQNPRYQVTQFGKPVTLSCSQTLNHNVMYWYQQKSSQAPKLLFHYYDKDFNNEADTPDNFQSRRPNTSFCFLDIRSPGLGDTAMYLCATSRDLRGLYNEQFFGPGTRLTVL.

This clonotype was seen more than once but under ten times. The V gene is TRBV13, the J gene TRBJ1-4; D is possibly TRBD1 (6 bases). Germline V gene data show CDR1 as PRHDT and CDR2 as FYEKMQ (reference sequence). The germline V and J ends were trimmed by 2 bases and 10 bases, with 14 bases remaining between them. The CDR3 extends over 14 amino acids. CDR3 sequence: CASSLYRAGLKLFF. The CDR3 region has the DNA TGTGCCAGCAGCTTATACAGGGCGGGATTAAAACTGTTTTTT.

V and J are TRBV21-1 and TRBJ1-3. TRBV21-1 is an annotated pseudogene. This CDR3 is built from 17 residues. The CDR3 coding sequence is TGTGCCAGCAGCAAAGCCCCCGGACTGCCCTCTGGAAACACCATATATTTT. Translation gives CASSKAPGLPSGNTIYF.

This chain uses TRBV20-1 with TRBJ2-5; the D gene is possibly TRBD1 (7 bases). Germline CDR1 DFQATT, CDR2 SNEGSKA (reference sequence). The CDR3 loop spans 12 amino acids. The V gene lost 1 base and the J gene lost 9 bases, with 12 bases spanning the gap. The CDR3 protein is CSARGQGGSQYF. The CDR3, as DNA: TGCAGTGCTAGAGGACAGGGAGGATCCCAGTACTTC.

V usage is TRBV4-3 and J usage is TRBJ2-4, with D unclear. The germline V gene encodes CDR1 LGHNA and CDR2 YSLEER. V was pared by 0 bases and J by 0 bases, with 6 bases between. CDR3 size: 15 residues. The CDR3 is CASSQDGLAKNIQYF. For the CDR3, the DNA is TGCGCCAGCAGCCAAGATGGGTTAGCCAAAAACATTCAGTACTTC.

The chain joins TRBV6-5 to TRBJ2-3, with D perhaps TRBD1 or TRBD2 (7 bases each). There are 14 residues in the CDR3. V lost 6 bases and J 5 bases, leaving 15 bases between the germline ends. Germline CDR1 is MNHEY and CDR2 is SVGAGI. The CDR3 DNA reads TGTGCCAGCAGCCGTCAGGGGGGGGGAGATACGCAGTATTTT. It is translated as CASSRQGGGDTQYF.

The V and J genes are TRBV6-5 and TRBJ2-5; 9 bases are a match to TRBD2. V was clipped by 4 bases and J by 0 bases; unmatched bases: 9. The germline CDR1 and CDR2 sequences are MNHEY and SVGAGI. The CDR3 sequence is 17 residues long. CDR3 coding DNA: TGTGCCAGCAGTTCCCTGGGGAAGCGGGAGGACCAAGAGACCCAGTACTTC. It translates to CASSSLGKREDQETQYF.